This T cell receptor (beta chain) originates from a study of vaccination effects on CD4 cells after COVID-19. The overall study: A couple of convalescent patients each provided a sample, at 16 days and at one week before vaccination.

Before sequencing, viral peptide pools were used by the ViraFEST assay to expand antigen-specific CD4+ T cells. The authors isolated CD4+ T cells after around 11 days of culture. PCR showed that the person got SARS-CoV-2 infection at some point between March and December 2020. A density of around 2 million PBMC per well was used; these cells were cultured with around 11 IU/ml IL-2 and about 9.4 ug/ml peptides. Cultures received IL-2 medium that replaced half the medium on days 3 and 7. The germline V gene encodes CDR1 SGHRS and CDR2 YFSETQ. CDR3 length equals 15 residues. With 0 bases removed from V and 4 bases from J, the gap between germline ends came to 13 bases. The study, taken as a whole, reports: Late in the post-vaccination period, infection-induced and vaccine-induced clones underwent marked clonal contraction.

Some clones are missing from TCRdb's copy, which holds only in-frame ones; the method was immunoSEQ multiplex PCR. The sample yields about 45,000 clones, roughly 75% seen once. About this clone itself: No antigen is known for it.

This chain links TRBV5-1 with TRBJ1-1; D unresolved. This TCR derives from a human donor who had a prior SARS-CoV-2 infection. Specimen: CD4+ T cells from PBMCs cultured with a peptide pool, collected before COVID-19 vaccination. Here the CDR3 DNA reads TGCGCCAGCAGCTTGGACGGGCAGAGGACCACTGAAGCTTTCTTT. As protein: CASSLDGQRTTEAFF.